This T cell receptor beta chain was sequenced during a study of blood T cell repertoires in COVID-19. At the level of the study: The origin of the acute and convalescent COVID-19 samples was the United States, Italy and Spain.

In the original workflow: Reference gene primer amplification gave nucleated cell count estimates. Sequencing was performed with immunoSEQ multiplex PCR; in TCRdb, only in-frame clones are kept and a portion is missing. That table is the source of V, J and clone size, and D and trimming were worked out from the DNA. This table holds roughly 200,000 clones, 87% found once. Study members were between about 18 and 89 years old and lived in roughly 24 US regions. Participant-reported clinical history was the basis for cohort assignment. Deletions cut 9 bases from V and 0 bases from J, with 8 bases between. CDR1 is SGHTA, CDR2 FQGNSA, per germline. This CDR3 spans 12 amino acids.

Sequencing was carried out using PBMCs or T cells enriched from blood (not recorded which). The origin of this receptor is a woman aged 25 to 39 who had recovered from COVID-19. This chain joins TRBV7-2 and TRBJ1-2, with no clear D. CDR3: CASSQTNYGYTF. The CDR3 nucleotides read TGTGCCAGTAGCCAGACTAACTATGGCTACACCTTC.